Listed below are T cell receptor beta chains from one sample, sequenced in a study of long-term antiretroviral therapy in people with HIV. Profiling relied on immunoSEQ multiplex PCR, and the TCRdb table lists in-frame clones only, not all of them. The table shows 30,000 to 40,000 clones, with 60% to 75% occurring only once. The material sequenced was unsorted PBMCs, taken 3 years after starting antiretroviral therapy. The receptors were sampled from a middle-aged man with HIV. Both conserved end residues are part of each CDR3. The D gene is left open where the match is weak. A clone size is listed for some rows: how often the clone was seen (once, few, many), or a class if it is expanded.

j_call d_call v_call clone_size cdr3_nt cdr3_aa
TRBJ1-4 - TRBV18 - TGTGCCAGCTCACCGACAGCCACCGTTAATGAAAAACTGTTTTTT CASSPTATVNEKLFF
TRBJ1-5 - TRBV5-6 - TGTGCCAGCAGCTCGGGGAGGGTTGGCAATCAGCCCCAGCATTTT CASSSGRVGNQPQHF
TRBJ2-7 - TRBV5-4 few TGTGCCAGCAGCTTGGGACAGGCTGGGGAGCAGTACTTC CASSLGQAGEQYF
TRBJ2-3 - TRBV4-3 few TGCGCCAGCAGCGACAGGGACTCTAGCACAGATACGCAGTATTTT CASSDRDSSTDTQYF
TRBJ2-6 TRBD1 TRBV30 - TGTGCCTGGAGTGTAGGCCAGGGGGACGTCCTGACTTTC CAWSVGQGDVLTF
TRBJ1-2 TRBD1 TRBV14 - TGTGCCAGCAGCCAAGGGGACAGGGGGCGCCTATATGGCTACACCTTC CASSQGDRGRLYGYTF
TRBJ2-2 - TRBV4-2 - TGTGCCAGCAGCCCAAGAGGGGGGCGGAACACCGGGGAGCTGTTTTTT CASSPRGGRNTGELFF
TRBJ2-1 - TRBV6-5 - TGTGCCAGCAGCCCAGGGGTGCCCGAGCAGTTCTTC CASSPGVPEQFF
TRBJ1-5 TRBD1 TRBV7-2 - TGTGCCAGCAGCCCCAACAGGGGGAATCAGCCCCAGCATTTT CASSPNRGNQPQHF
TRBJ2-2 TRBD2 TRBV28 few TGTGCCAGCAGTGGAGGGACTAGTGGAACCGGGGAGCTGTTTTTT CASSGGTSGTGELFF
TRBJ2-7 - TRBV5-1 - TGCGCCAGCAGCTTGGAGTCGGCGGTCGTCTCCTACGAGCAGTACTTC CASSLESAVVSYEQYF
TRBJ2-3 - TRBV9 - TGTGCCAGCAGCGCTGGGGTGCGAAGGTTTGCAGATACGCAGTATTTT CASSAGVRRFADTQYF